What follows are 24 T cell receptor beta chains derived from one specimen sequenced in a study of cytomegalovirus exposure and HLA in healthy donors. The PCR employed 60 Vbeta primers together with 13 Jbeta primers. Here immunoSEQ multiplex PCR was the method, and the copy in TCRdb shows in-frame clones only, minus some. The table shows fewer than 250,000 clones, with about four fifths occurring only once. Sequencing was performed on PBMCs. These receptor sequences come from a woman aged 45 to 65 in good health and CMV-seropositive.

This clone was seen only a few times. The rearrangement links TRBV6-5 to TRBJ1-2; D not resolved. Germline V lookup: CDR1 MNHEY, CDR2 SVGAGI. The CDR3 is 13 residues long. The V gene lost 2 bases and the J gene lost 5 bases, with 9 bases spanning the gap. CDR3 protein: CASSYTRSYGYTF. The DNA for the CDR3 is TGTGCCAGCAGTTACACCAGGTCATATGGCTACACCTTC.

Concerning this clone: Germline is not matched at one junction end, which may reflect a read error. The rearrangement joins TRBV19 to TRBJ2-3; possibly TRBD2 for D (6 bases). The germline CDR1 and CDR2 sequences are LNHDA and SQIVND (reference sequence). The CDR3 has 15 residues. CDR3 nucleotide sequence: TGTGCCAGTAGTAAAGGTGGACTAAGCACAGGTACGCAGTATTTT. It translates to CASSKGGLSTGTQYF.

CDR3 sequence (DNA): TGTGCCAGCCGACCACAGGGAAGGGGCACCATATATTTT. Protein sequence: CASRPQGRGTIYF. The rearrangement joins TRBV28 to TRBJ1-3, with D maybe TRBD1 (6 bases). This CDR3 is 13 amino acids long. V was cut by 8 bases and J by 9 bases, with 17 bases left in between. Per germline, CDR1 MDHEN and CDR2 SYDVKM.

This clone turned up a few times. The J gene is TRBJ1-2, the V gene TRBV10-3; no clear D gene. The germline V and J ends were trimmed by 2 bases and 3 bases, with 16 bases remaining between them. The CDR3 is 16 residues long. In germline, CDR1 is ENHRY, CDR2 SYGVKD. For the CDR3, the DNA is TGTGCCATCAGTGAGACGGGATTACCCTCCCACTATGGCTACACCTTC. This translates into CAISETGLPSHYGYTF.

This clone was counted only a few times. V and J are TRBV19 and TRBJ1-1; D not resolved. This CDR3 region has 13 residues. Deletions cut 3 bases from V and 3 bases from J, with 8 bases between. The germline CDR1 and CDR2 sequences are LNHDA and SQIVND (reference sequence). DNA of the CDR3: TGTGCCAGTAGTATTCTAGAAGACACTGAAGCTTTCTTT. This codes for CASSILEDTEAFF.

For this clone: A read error may account for a junction end that differs from germline. The chain joins TRBV7-9 to TRBJ2-7; 7 bases line up with TRBD2. Germline CDR1 is SEHNR and CDR2 is FQNEAQ (reference sequence). The CDR3 has 11 residues. CDR3 nucleotide sequence: TGTGCCAGCAGCTTGGGGGGGACTGAGCACTTC. This translates into CASSLGGTEHF.

CDR3 protein: CASSPGMTEVTDTQYF. The CDR3 coding sequence is TGTGCCAGCAGTCCGGGCATGACAGAAGTCACAGATACGCAGTATTTT. V gene TRBV6-6 combines with J gene TRBJ2-3, with a tentative D call TRBD1 (5 bases). Trimming removed 5 bases from V and 2 bases from J, with 17 bases in between. Germline values: CDR1 MNHNY, CDR2 SVGAGI (reference sequence). The CDR3 length is 16 residues.

The V call is TRBV5-5, the J call TRBJ1-1; 8 positions match TRBD1. Looked up from germline, CDR1 is SGHKS and CDR2 is YYEKEE (reference sequence). The CDR3 has 14 residues. V was clipped by 4 bases and J by 12 bases; unmatched bases: 14. The CDR3 nucleotides read TGTGCCAGCAGCGGGACGGGACAGGCATCGGGGTCTTTCTTT. Translating it yields CASSGTGQASGSFF.

The V call is TRBV4-2, the J call TRBJ2-3; 13 bases match TRBD2. This CDR3 spans 16 amino acids. With 4 bases clipped from V and 6 bases from J, the junction kept 7 bases outside the gene matches. Germline CDR1 and CDR2: LGHNA and YNFKEQ. The CDR3 here is CASSLQLAGGTDTQYF. The CDR3 bases are TGTGCCAGCAGCCTGCAACTAGCGGGGGGGACGGATACGCAGTATTTT.

This chain joins TRBV7-9 and TRBJ1-1; possibly TRBD1 for D (5 bases). Germline CDR1 is SEHNR and CDR2 is FQNEAQ (reference sequence). Trimming cost V 1 base and J 0 bases, with 9 bases left between them. The CDR3 is made up of 15 amino acids. DNA of the CDR3: TGTGCCAGCAGCTTAGGGGTAGGGGTGAACACTGAAGCTTTCTTT. Translation gives CASSLGVGVNTEAFF.

This clone occurred once. V is TRBV19 and J is TRBJ2-7; a possible D gene is TRBD2 (6 bases). Germline-derived CDR1 and CDR2 are LNHDA and SQIVND (reference sequence). The CDR3 runs to 15 residues. V lost 3 bases and J lost 6, with 18 bases in between. The CDR3 is CASSIKKGTDGEQYF. CDR3 DNA: TGTGCCAGTAGTATTAAAAAAGGGACTGATGGCGAGCAGTACTTC. The full variable domain, completed using reference TRBV19 and TRBJ2-7, is DGGITQSPKYLFRKEGQNVTLSCEQNLNHDAMYWYRQDPGQGLRLIYYSQIVNDFQKGDIAEGYSVSREKKESFPLTVTSAQKNPTAFYLCASSIKKGTDGEQYFGPGTRLTVT.

This chain connects TRBV10-3 to TRBJ2-1; a possible D gene is TRBD1 (5 bases). CDR1 is ENHRY and CDR2 is SYGVKD in the germline V gene. This CDR3 region has 13 residues. Trimming left V 5 bases short and J 6 bases short, with 11 bases between. CDR3 nucleotides: TGTGCCATCAGTCATACTACAGGCAATGAGCAGTTCTTC. Translation: CAISHTTGNEQFF.

The rearrangement uses TRBV4-1 and TRBJ1-5; 8 bases fit TRBD1. This CDR3 region has 15 residues. With 1 base clipped from V and 1 base from J, the junction kept 0 bases outside the gene matches. Germline assignment: CDR1 MGHRA and CDR2 YSYEKL. CDR3 sequence reads: CASSQGQGSNQPQHF. CDR3 in DNA: TGCGCCAGCAGCCAAGGACAGGGGAGCAATCAGCCCCAGCATTTT.

This clone has more than one count but fewer than ten. This chain joins TRBV13 and TRBJ2-3, with a weak D call TRBD2 (5 bases). Per the germline V gene, CDR1 is PRHDT and CDR2 is FYEKMQ (reference sequence). This CDR3 has 14 residues. Trimming shortened V by 5 bases and J by 8 bases, and 17 bases separated the two germline ends. The CDR3 spells CASSPRAIGVTQYF. CDR3 nucleotide sequence: TGTGCCAGCAGCCCCCGGGCAATCGGGGTTACGCAGTATTTT.

V is TRBV11-3 and J is TRBJ2-1; maybe TRBD2 (6 bases). There are 14 residues in the CDR3. Germline CDR1 is SGHNT and CDR2 is YENEEA. V lost 4 bases and J 6 bases, leaving 13 bases between the germline ends. The CDR3 loop reads CASSSRGSANEQFF. The CDR3 bases are TGTGCCAGCAGCTCTCGGGGGAGCGCCAATGAGCAGTTCTTC.

This sequence joins TRBV6-5 and TRBJ1-6; 7 bases map to TRBD1. With 6 bases clipped from V and 12 bases from J, the junction kept 2 bases outside the gene matches. The CDR3 contains 11 residues. Germline lookup yields CDR1 MNHEY and CDR2 SVGAGI. CDR3 sequence reads: CASRYRGPLHF. The CDR3 DNA reads TGTGCCAGCAGGTACAGGGGACCCCTCCACTTT.

The rearrangement links TRBV4-1 to TRBJ2-5, with TRBD2 identical over 9 bases. The germline V gene has CDR1 MGHRA and CDR2 YSYEKL. V shed 3 bases and J 5 bases; nucleotides not matched to a gene: 7. CDR3 length: 15 residues. This CDR3 is CASSQSGGILETQYF. DNA of the CDR3: TGCGCCAGCAGCCAGAGCGGGGGGATTCTGGAGACCCAGTACTTC.

CDR3 loop: CASSGSGGTDTQYF. In DNA, the CDR3 is TGTGCCAGCAGCGGCAGCGGGGGCACAGATACGCAGTATTTT. V gene TRBV7-2 combines with J gene TRBJ2-3; 7 bases fit TRBD2. Germline values: CDR1 SGHTA, CDR2 FQGNSA. The CDR3 runs 14 residues. V was pared by 5 bases and J by 1 base, with 3 bases of the junction left unmatched. Filled out from reference TRBV7-2 and TRBJ2-3, the complete variable domain reads GAGVSQSPSNKVTEKGKDVELRCDPISGHTALYWYRQSLGQGLEFLIYFQGNSAPDKSGLPSDRFSAERTGGSVSTLTIQRTQQEDSAVYLCASSGSGGTDTQYFGPGTRLTVL.

The chain recombines TRBV19 with TRBJ1-1; TRBD1 might be the D (5 bases). This CDR3 has 13 residues. Trimming shortened V by 3 bases and J by 4 bases, and 9 bases separated the two germline ends. Germline V gives CDR1 LNHDA, CDR2 SQIVND (reference sequence). The CDR3 DNA sequence: TGTGCCAGTAGTATGGGGGGAATCACTGAAGCTTTCTTT. It codes for CASSMGGITEAFF.

The chain recombines TRBV2 with TRBJ2-3; TRBD1 is a possible D gene (5 bases). The V gene lost 10 bases and the J gene lost 0 bases, with 17 bases spanning the gap. The germline V gene encodes CDR1 SNHLY and CDR2 FYNNEI. This CDR3 contains 15 residues. Here the CDR3 reads CAIIPTETSTDTQYF. In nucleotides, the CDR3 is TGTGCCATCATCCCGACAGAGACTAGCACAGATACGCAGTATTTT.

The chain joins TRBV18 to TRBJ1-1, with 7 nucleotides matching TRBD1. The CDR3 contains 16 residues. Germline V gives CDR1 KGHSH, CDR2 LQKENI. The J segment lost 1 base and the V segment lost 6 bases, leaving 11 bases of the junction unmatched. CDR3 protein: CASSSWGQHSNTEAFF. CDR3 nucleotides: TGTGCCAGCTCCTCCTGGGGACAGCATTCGAACACTGAAGCTTTCTTT.

In this sample, this clone turned up once. V and J are TRBV7-8 and TRBJ1-5, with D perhaps matching TRBD1 (6 bases). The CDR3 runs to 19 residues. V gave up 5 bases and J gave up 1 base, with 24 bases separating them. Germline V CDR1 and CDR2: SGHVS, FQNEAQ. CDR3 sequence (DNA): TGTGCCAGCAGCCCCGGGGTAGGCCTAAGGGGGAAAAGCAATCAGCCCCAGCATTTT. Its translation is CASSPGVGLRGKSNQPQHF.

This chain connects TRBV28 to TRBJ2-2; 9 bases match TRBD1. Germline V CDR1 and CDR2: MDHEN, SYDVKM. This CDR3 is built from 14 residues. Unmatched junction bases numbered 2, after V lost 4 bases and J lost 5 bases. The CDR3: CASSWDRVTGELFF. CDR3 sequence (DNA): TGTGCCAGCAGTTGGGACAGGGTTACCGGGGAGCTGTTTTTT.

This clone was observed once. This chain uses TRBV19 with TRBJ2-3, with TRBD1 matching over 8 bases. Per the germline V gene, CDR1 is LNHDA and CDR2 is SQIVND (reference sequence). CDR3 length: 14 residues. After removal of 5 bases from V and 4 bases from J, the junction contained 5 bases not matched to a gene. CDR3 nucleotides: TGTGCCAGTAGTCCGGACAGGGACCCAGATACGCAGTATTTT. The encoded protein is CASSPDRDPDTQYF. The whole variable domain, remainder taken from reference TRBV19 and TRBJ2-3, is DGGITQSPKYLFRKEGQNVTLSCEQNLNHDAMYWYRQDPGQGLRLIYYSQIVNDFQKGDIAEGYSVSREKKESFPLTVTSAQKNPTAFYLCASSPDRDPDTQYFGPGTRLTVL.